This T cell receptor beta chain was retrieved from a study of siplizumab effects on memory and regulatory T cells. This CDR3 spans 16 amino acids. In germline, CDR1 is MRHNA, CDR2 SNTAGT. Trimming removed 7 bases at V and 4 bases at J, with 22 bases between. Sequenced by immunoSEQ multiplex PCR; TCRdb stores in-frame clones only, minus some. The repertoire holds 97,000 or so clones, roughly 92% seen once, with around 1.1% in the top ten. Material for sequencing was CD4+ T cells sorted from blood. The TCR comes from a human donor in good health. This chain uses TRBV6-4 with TRBJ1-1; weak D call: TRBD1 (5 bases). For the CDR3, the DNA is TGTGCCAGCACCCCCGGGCTTGGGGGGAGGGGCACTGAAGCTTTCTTT. Protein: CASTPGLGGRGTEAFF.